Listed below are T cell receptor beta chains from one sample, sequenced in a study of T cell clonotyping in hematopoietic cell transplantation. TCRdb's table, derived via immunoSEQ multiplex PCR, lists solely in-frame clones and lacks some. The sample consists of 1,500 to 2,000 clones, approximately 80% of them appearing once. The specimen was PBMCs, collected 30 days after allogeneic stem cell transplant. These receptors all come from a male patient over 55 who had an allogeneic stem cell transplant, so the T cells may come from the graft donor. Some clones in this sample may be carry-over from other donors' samples. Both conserved end residues are part of each CDR3. The order of the fields is V gene, clone size, D gene, J gene, CDR3 protein, CDR3 DNA. A D gene is named only where the DNA matches it firmly. Where a row states a size, it is once, few, many or the class of an expanded clone; other rows omit it.

v_gene: TRBV9; abundance: -; d_gene: -; j_gene: TRBJ2-1; CDR3aa: CASSVLGEHYNEQFF; CDR3nt: TGTGCCAGCAGCGTATTAGGCGAGCACTACAATGAGCAGTTCTTC
v_gene: TRBV30; abundance: once; d_gene: -; j_gene: TRBJ2-5; CDR3aa: CAWKLDTQETQYF; CDR3nt: TGTGCCTGGAAATTAGACACCCAAGAGACCCAGTACTTC
v_gene: TRBV19; abundance: -; d_gene: -; j_gene: TRBJ2-1; CDR3aa: CASSANSYEQFF; CDR3nt: TGTGCCAGTAGTGCTAATTCCTATGAGCAGTTCTTC
v_gene: TRBV5-6; abundance: -; d_gene: -; j_gene: TRBJ1-2; CDR3aa: CASSPTGLNYGYTF; CDR3nt: TGTGCCAGCAGCCCCACGGGACTCAACTATGGCTACACCTTC
v_gene: TRBV30; abundance: -; d_gene: -; j_gene: TRBJ1-2; CDR3aa: CAWSPQETYGYTF; CDR3nt: TGTGCCTGGAGTCCCCAGGAGACTTATGGCTACACCTTC
v_gene: TRBV5-1; abundance: -; d_gene: -; j_gene: TRBJ2-5; CDR3aa: CASSLAGVNRETQYF; CDR3nt: TGCGCCAGCAGCTTAGCAGGGGTCAACAGGGAGACCCAGTACTTC
v_gene: TRBV4-2; abundance: -; d_gene: TRBD1; j_gene: TRBJ1-3; CDR3aa: CASSQDVDRAPGNTIYF; CDR3nt: TGTGCCAGCAGCCAAGATGTAGACAGGGCGCCTGGAAACACCATATATTTT
v_gene: TRBV6-9; abundance: -; d_gene: TRBD1; j_gene: TRBJ2-7; CDR3aa: CASSYSEGTGVWLYF; CDR3nt: TGTGCCAGCAGTTACTCGGAAGGGACAGGGGTATGGCTGTACTTC
v_gene: TRBV10-2; abundance: few; d_gene: TRBD2; j_gene: TRBJ2-7; CDR3aa: CASRPGLAGPYEQYF; CDR3nt: TGCGCCAGCAGGCCGGGACTAGCGGGTCCCTACGAGCAGTACTTC
v_gene: TRBV6-6; abundance: -; d_gene: -; j_gene: TRBJ2-6; CDR3aa: CASRPNYSGANVLTF; CDR3nt: TGTGCCAGCAGACCAAATTACTCTGGGGCCAACGTCCTGACTTTC
v_gene: TRBV5-4; abundance: -; d_gene: -; j_gene: TRBJ2-1; CDR3aa: CASSSEMRQSYNEQFF; CDR3nt: TGTGCCAGCAGTTCGGAAATGAGGCAGAGCTACAATGAGCAGTTCTTC